This T cell receptor beta chain was recovered during a study of cytomegalovirus exposure and HLA in healthy donors. About the study: Earlier, 117 million unique TCR beta sequences were recovered from some 200 million T cells by an analysis. Study findings and constraints: An analysis was carried out later, and it reportedly showed fewer N-insertions in an Asian-associated ancestry cluster than the approximately 670-donor mean.

Amplification used 60 Vbeta primers and 13 Jbeta primers. The data were produced by immunoSEQ multiplex PCR, yet TCRdb's version contains in-frame clones alone and is incomplete. The sample has tens of thousands of clones; about 75% are singletons. Details on this clone: The antigen remains unidentified.

Sequencing was carried out using PBMCs. The clonotype originates from a man in his 60s in good health and CMV-seropositive.

In DNA form, the CDR3 reads TGTGCCAGCAGTGATGGCCGCAGGGAAGGGTCACCCCTCCACTTT. It is translated as CASSDGRREGSPLHF. The chain combines TRBV6-1 with TRBJ1-6, with D possibly being TRBD1 (5 bases). The V end lost 3 bases, the J end lost 10 bases, and 16 bases lay between the germline ends. In germline, CDR1 is MNHNS, CDR2 SASEGT. This CDR3 spans 15 amino acids.